This T cell receptor beta chain was observed in a study of cytomegalovirus exposure and HLA in healthy donors. The study's findings and limits: It has been reported that TCR beta sequences accurately predicted the HLA-A and HLA-B alleles of most subjects. Cytomegalovirus association was listed for under 200 TCR beta chains.

Regarding this clone: The antigen remains unidentified.

Sampled while nominally healthy, donors likely had unrecorded immune exposures. PCR was performed using 60 Vbeta and 13 Jbeta primers. Profiling relied on immunoSEQ multiplex PCR, and the TCRdb table lists in-frame clones only, not all of them. Its table records tens of thousands of clones. The V and J ends lost 4 bases and 0 bases, in that order; junction bases with no gene match: 2. The germline V gene has CDR1 SGDLS and CDR2 YYNGEE. This CDR3 spans 14 amino acids. The rearrangement links TRBV9 to TRBJ1-1, with 8 bases lining up with TRBD1. This TCR was recovered from a woman aged 40 to 49 in good health and CMV-seropositive. The sequenced material came from PBMCs. CDR3 protein: CASSPTGVNTEAFF. The CDR3 DNA is TGTGCCAGCAGCCCGACAGGGGTGAACACTGAAGCTTTCTTT.